This is a list of T cell receptor beta chains from one sample in a study of identical twins. TCRdb reanalysed the 5' RACE reads using MiXCR and keeps one entry per CDR3 protein. The sample has 200,000 to 250,000 distinct CDR3 sequences, under 10% seen once. The sample was also reused in another study, on yellow fever vaccine responses in identical twins.

The sample consisted of memory (CD45RO+) T cells sorted from blood. Source of these receptors: a woman in her late teens or twenties in good health. CDR3s include the opening cysteine and the closing phenylalanine or tryptophan. Each record gives: CDR3 protein, CDR3 DNA, clone size, D gene, J gene, V gene, CDR3 length. The D gene is left open where the match is weak. Part of the rows lack a size; the others show once, few, many or a class for expanded clones.

CDR3 protein: CASSLPTGKNEKLFF; CDR3 DNA: TGTGCCAGCAGCTTACCCACGGGGAAAAATGAAAAACTGTTTTTT; clone size: many; D gene: -; J gene: TRBJ1-4; V gene: TRBV7-2; CDR3 length: 15
CDR3 protein: CSAKGLAGGQETQYF; CDR3 DNA: TGCAGTGCCAAGGGACTAGCGGGAGGGCAAGAGACCCAGTACTTC; clone size: -; D gene: TRBD2; J gene: TRBJ2-5; V gene: TRBV20-1; CDR3 length: 15
CDR3 protein: CASSQTGGIQTYEQYF; CDR3 DNA: TGTGCCAGCTCCCAGACAGGGGGAATTCAAACCTACGAGCAGTACTTC; clone size: -; D gene: TRBD1; J gene: TRBJ2-7; V gene: TRBV18; CDR3 length: 16
CDR3 protein: CSVPLGAGGRSYNEQFF; CDR3 DNA: TGCAGTGTCCCTCTAGGAGCGGGAGGACGCTCCTACAATGAGCAGTTCTTC; clone size: -; D gene: TRBD2; J gene: TRBJ2-1; V gene: TRBV20-1; CDR3 length: 17
CDR3 protein: CASSLVRKYYNEQFF; CDR3 DNA: TGCGCCAGCAGCTTGGTGAGGAAGTACTACAATGAGCAGTTCTTC; clone size: few; D gene: -; J gene: TRBJ2-1; V gene: TRBV5-1; CDR3 length: 15
CDR3 protein: CASSVGQGAYEQYF; CDR3 DNA: TGTGCCAGCAGCGTAGGACAGGGGGCCTACGAGCAGTACTTC; clone size: many; D gene: TRBD1; J gene: TRBJ2-7; V gene: TRBV9; CDR3 length: 14
CDR3 protein: CASSLFGRSVQETQYF; CDR3 DNA: TGTGCCAGCAGCTTATTTGGGCGGTCTGTCCAAGAGACCCAGTACTTC; clone size: few; D gene: -; J gene: TRBJ2-5; V gene: TRBV7-9; CDR3 length: 16
CDR3 protein: CASGHSTFNEQFF; CDR3 DNA: TGTGCTAGTGGTCATTCTACCTTCAATGAGCAGTTCTTC; clone size: many; D gene: -; J gene: TRBJ2-1; V gene: TRBV12-5; CDR3 length: 13
CDR3 protein: CASNRFGTVNTGELFF; CDR3 DNA: TGTGCCAGCAACCGATTCGGGACAGTAAACACCGGGGAGCTGTTTTTT; clone size: few; D gene: TRBD1; J gene: TRBJ2-2; V gene: TRBV5-6; CDR3 length: 16
CDR3 protein: CASYQKQGVSNEQFF; CDR3 DNA: TGTGCCAGCTACCAGAAACAGGGCGTAAGCAATGAGCAGTTCTTC; clone size: -; D gene: -; J gene: TRBJ2-1; V gene: TRBV18; CDR3 length: 15
CDR3 protein: CSARAGQVHEQYF; CDR3 DNA: TGCAGTGCTAGAGCGGGTCAGGTCCACGAGCAGTACTTC; clone size: -; D gene: -; J gene: TRBJ2-7; V gene: TRBV20-1; CDR3 length: 13
CDR3 protein: CASSFSDRGGSPLHF; CDR3 DNA: TGTGCCAGCAGTTTTTCCGACAGGGGAGGATCACCCCTCCACTTT; clone size: -; D gene: TRBD1; J gene: TRBJ1-6; V gene: TRBV28; CDR3 length: 15
CDR3 protein: CASSQVWQGNQPQHF; CDR3 DNA: TGTGCCAGCAGCCAAGTCTGGCAGGGCAATCAGCCCCAGCATTTT; clone size: -; D gene: -; J gene: TRBJ1-5; V gene: TRBV4-2; CDR3 length: 15
CDR3 protein: CASSPDRYNYEQYF; CDR3 DNA: TGTGCCAGCAGCCCCGACAGGTATAATTACGAGCAGTACTTC; clone size: many; D gene: -; J gene: TRBJ2-7; V gene: TRBV27; CDR3 length: 14
CDR3 protein: CAIRAGAIEYNEQFF; CDR3 DNA: TGTGCCATCAGAGCTGGAGCCATCGAGTACAATGAGCAGTTCTTC; clone size: -; D gene: -; J gene: TRBJ2-1; V gene: TRBV10-3; CDR3 length: 15
CDR3 protein: CASSVGAGLTDTQYF; CDR3 DNA: TGTGCCAGCAGCGTAGGGGCAGGACTCACAGATACGCAGTATTTT; clone size: many; D gene: -; J gene: TRBJ2-3; V gene: TRBV9; CDR3 length: 15
CDR3 protein: CASSLVDSSYEQYF; CDR3 DNA: TGTGCCAGCAGCCTAGTGGACAGCTCCTACGAGCAGTACTTC; clone size: -; D gene: -; J gene: TRBJ2-7; V gene: TRBV5-8; CDR3 length: 14
CDR3 protein: CASSATGGVSTGEQYF; CDR3 DNA: TGTGCCAGCAGCGCCACAGGGGGCGTCTCTACGGGGGAGCAGTACTTC; clone size: -; D gene: TRBD1; J gene: TRBJ2-7; V gene: TRBV7-2; CDR3 length: 16
CDR3 protein: CASSQGGLATYEQYF; CDR3 DNA: TGTGCCAGCAGCCAAGGTGGGCTAGCCACCTACGAGCAGTACTTC; clone size: few; D gene: -; J gene: TRBJ2-7; V gene: TRBV3-1; CDR3 length: 15
CDR3 protein: CASSQEGQGYNEQFF; CDR3 DNA: TGCGCCAGCAGCCAAGAGGGACAGGGTTACAATGAGCAGTTCTTC; clone size: many; D gene: TRBD1; J gene: TRBJ2-1; V gene: TRBV4-3; CDR3 length: 15
CDR3 protein: CAIQQGASGSGEQYF; CDR3 DNA: TGTGCCATTCAACAGGGGGCGAGCGGGAGCGGCGAGCAGTACTTC; clone size: -; D gene: -; J gene: TRBJ2-7; V gene: TRBV10-3; CDR3 length: 15
CDR3 protein: CASSLAAGNTIYF; CDR3 DNA: TGTGCCAGCAGCTTAGCGGCGGGGAACACCATATATTTT; clone size: -; D gene: -; J gene: TRBJ1-3; V gene: TRBV7-6; CDR3 length: 13
CDR3 protein: CASSEVQGAMGELFF; CDR3 DNA: TGCGCCAGCAGTGAAGTACAGGGGGCGATGGGGGAGCTGTTTTTT; clone size: many; D gene: TRBD1; J gene: TRBJ2-2; V gene: TRBV10-2; CDR3 length: 15
CDR3 protein: CASSAKSGELFF; CDR3 DNA: TGTGCCAGCAGCGCCAAAAGCGGGGAGCTGTTTTTT; clone size: many; D gene: -; J gene: TRBJ2-2; V gene: TRBV7-6; CDR3 length: 12
CDR3 protein: CASSYGTAGSYEQYF; CDR3 DNA: TGTGCCAGCAGTTACGGGACAGCCGGCTCCTACGAGCAGTACTTC; clone size: few; D gene: TRBD1; J gene: TRBJ2-7; V gene: TRBV6-5; CDR3 length: 15
CDR3 protein: CAISETQSGRYNEQFF; CDR3 DNA: TGTGCCATCAGTGAGACACAAAGCGGGAGGTACAATGAGCAGTTCTTC; clone size: many; D gene: TRBD2; J gene: TRBJ2-1; V gene: TRBV10-3; CDR3 length: 16
CDR3 protein: CASSRTSGSYNEQFF; CDR3 DNA: TGTGCCAGCAGCCGGACTAGCGGCTCCTACAATGAGCAGTTCTTC; clone size: many; D gene: TRBD2; J gene: TRBJ2-1; V gene: TRBV6-2/TRBV6-3; CDR3 length: 15
CDR3 protein: CSAPRQGLNEKLFF; CDR3 DNA: TGCAGTGCTCCCAGGCAGGGGCTTAATGAAAAACTGTTTTTT; clone size: few; D gene: -; J gene: TRBJ1-4; V gene: TRBV20-1; CDR3 length: 14
CDR3 protein: CASSPGTGGTHEQYF; CDR3 DNA: TGTGCCAGCAGTCCCGGGACAGGGGGGACCCACGAGCAGTACTTC; clone size: few; D gene: TRBD1; J gene: TRBJ2-7; V gene: TRBV6-1; CDR3 length: 15
CDR3 protein: CASSLNNRQYYEQYF; CDR3 DNA: TGTGCCAGCAGTTTAAACAACAGGCAATACTACGAGCAGTACTTC; clone size: -; D gene: -; J gene: TRBJ2-7; V gene: TRBV28; CDR3 length: 15
CDR3 protein: CASSEGVSTLQYF; CDR3 DNA: TGTGCCAGCAGTGAAGGGGTGTCAACCCTTCAGTACTTC; clone size: many; D gene: -; J gene: TRBJ2-4; V gene: TRBV2; CDR3 length: 13
CDR3 protein: CASSFTRTANTIYF; CDR3 DNA: TGTGCCAGCAGTTTTACTCGGACAGCAAACACCATATATTTT; clone size: many; D gene: -; J gene: TRBJ1-3; V gene: TRBV28; CDR3 length: 14
CDR3 protein: CASRPAGRGFSTDTQYF; CDR3 DNA: TGTGCCAGCAGACCCGCGGGCAGGGGTTTCAGCACAGATACGCAGTATTTT; clone size: many; D gene: -; J gene: TRBJ2-3; V gene: TRBV28; CDR3 length: 17
CDR3 protein: CASSPGILAGHTGELFF; CDR3 DNA: TGCGCCAGCAGCCCCGGAATACTAGCGGGACACACCGGGGAGCTGTTTTTT; clone size: many; D gene: TRBD2; J gene: TRBJ2-2; V gene: TRBV5-1; CDR3 length: 17
CDR3 protein: CASSLLTGANNSPLHF; CDR3 DNA: TGTGCCAGCAGTTTATTGACGGGGGCTAATAATTCACCCCTCCACTTT; clone size: many; D gene: -; J gene: TRBJ1-6; V gene: TRBV27; CDR3 length: 16
CDR3 protein: CASSYGERPNTEAFF; CDR3 DNA: TGTGCCAGCAGTTACGGGGAACGGCCAAACACTGAAGCTTTCTTT; clone size: few; D gene: -; J gene: TRBJ1-1; V gene: TRBV6-5; CDR3 length: 15
CDR3 protein: CASSSGTVIYEQYF; CDR3 DNA: TGTGCCAGCAGCTCCGGGACGGTTATTTACGAGCAGTACTTC; clone size: -; D gene: -; J gene: TRBJ2-7; V gene: TRBV28; CDR3 length: 14
CDR3 protein: CASSPSGFQETQYF; CDR3 DNA: TGTGCCAGCAGCCCCTCGGGGTTCCAAGAGACCCAGTACTTC; clone size: -; D gene: -; J gene: TRBJ2-5; V gene: TRBV7-9; CDR3 length: 14
CDR3 protein: CAWSVLTSSSGNTIYF; CDR3 DNA: TGTGCCTGGAGTGTACTAACCAGCAGCTCTGGAAACACCATATATTTT; clone size: few; D gene: -; J gene: TRBJ1-3; V gene: TRBV30; CDR3 length: 16
CDR3 protein: CASSPVGQGGQPQHF; CDR3 DNA: TGTGCCAGCAGTCCGGTGGGACAGGGCGGTCAGCCCCAGCATTTT; clone size: many; D gene: TRBD1; J gene: TRBJ1-5; V gene: TRBV6-2/TRBV6-3; CDR3 length: 15
CDR3 protein: CASSLDSSGATTQYF; CDR3 DNA: TGCGCCAGCAGCTTGGATTCTAGCGGGGCGACGACCCAGTACTTC; clone size: many; D gene: TRBD2; J gene: TRBJ2-5; V gene: TRBV5-1; CDR3 length: 15
CDR3 protein: CASSHRGNEQFF; CDR3 DNA: TGTGCCAGCAGTCACAGGGGGAATGAGCAGTTCTTC; clone size: -; D gene: TRBD1; J gene: TRBJ2-1; V gene: TRBV11-1; CDR3 length: 12
CDR3 protein: CASSSPGRPYNEQFF; CDR3 DNA: TGTGCCAGCAGTTCCCCGGGACGCCCCTACAATGAGCAGTTCTTC; clone size: few; D gene: -; J gene: TRBJ2-1; V gene: TRBV25-1; CDR3 length: 15